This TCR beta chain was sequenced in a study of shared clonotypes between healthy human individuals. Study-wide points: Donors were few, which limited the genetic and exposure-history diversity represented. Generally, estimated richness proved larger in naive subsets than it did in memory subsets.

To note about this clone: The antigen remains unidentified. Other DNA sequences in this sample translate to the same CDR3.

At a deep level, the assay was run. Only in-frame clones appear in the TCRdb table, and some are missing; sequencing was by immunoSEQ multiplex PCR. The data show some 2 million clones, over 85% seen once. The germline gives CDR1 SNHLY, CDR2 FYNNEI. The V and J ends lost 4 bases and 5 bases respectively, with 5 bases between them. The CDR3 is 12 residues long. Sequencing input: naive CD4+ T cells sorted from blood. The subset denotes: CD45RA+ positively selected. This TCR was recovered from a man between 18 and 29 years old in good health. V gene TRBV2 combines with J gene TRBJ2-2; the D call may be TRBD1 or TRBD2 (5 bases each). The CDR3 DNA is TGTGCCAGCAGTGGGGGGACCGGGGAGCTGTTTTTT. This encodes CASSGGTGELFF.